This T cell receptor beta chain is drawn from a study of blood T cell repertoires in COVID-19. V dropped 2 bases and J dropped 1; count of bases not matched to a gene: 3. Germline V gene lookup returns CDR1 SNHLY and CDR2 FYNNEI. CDR3 size: 15 residues. Generated by immunoSEQ multiplex PCR, the TCRdb table keeps only in-frame clones and is missing some. The sample yields over 350,000 clones, 75% to 90% seen once. Material: peripheral blood. The chain carries TRBV2 and TRBJ1-1; TRBD1 agrees at 8 bases. The clonotype originates from a woman younger than 45 with active or convalescent COVID-19. The DNA for the CDR3 is TGTGCCAGCAGTGAACTCGACAGGGGGAACACTGAAGCTTTCTTT. Its translation: CASSELDRGNTEAFF.